This T cell receptor (beta chain) derives from a study of identical twins. Findings of the study overall: The abundant beta clonotypes from cord blood had fewer insertions, and memory repertoires had none of this.

TCRdb called the 5' RACE reads again in MiXCR, with one record for every CDR3 protein. The sample holds 690,000 or so distinct CDR3 sequences; less than 10% are singletons and the top ten take approximately 0.94%. This clonotype was observed at least ten times. The antigen is unknown. Germline V gene lookup returns CDR1 MRHNA and CDR2 SNTAGT. The V and J ends lost 2 bases and 4 bases, in that order; junction bases with no gene match: 5. The CDR3 has 16 amino acids. These data also featured in a second study, about yellow fever vaccine responses in identical twins.

Sequenced sample: PBMCs. The sequence came from a woman under 30 in good health. The chain joins TRBV6-4 to TRBJ2-3; 11 bases line up with TRBD2. The CDR3 DNA sequence: TGTGCCAGCAGTGACACTAGCGGGAGTGGTTCAGATACGCAGTATTTT. Translated: CASSDTSGSGSDTQYF.